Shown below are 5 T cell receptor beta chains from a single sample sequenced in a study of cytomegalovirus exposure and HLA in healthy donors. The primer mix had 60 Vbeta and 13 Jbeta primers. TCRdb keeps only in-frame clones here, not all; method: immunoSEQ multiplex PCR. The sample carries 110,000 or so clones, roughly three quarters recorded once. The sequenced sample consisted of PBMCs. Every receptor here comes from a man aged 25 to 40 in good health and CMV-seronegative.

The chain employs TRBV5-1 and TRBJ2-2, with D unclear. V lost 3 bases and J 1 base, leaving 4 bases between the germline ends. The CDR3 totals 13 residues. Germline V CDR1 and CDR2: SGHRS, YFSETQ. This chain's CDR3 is CASSSMNTGELFF. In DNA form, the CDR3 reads TGCGCCAGCAGCTCAATGAACACCGGGGAGCTGTTTTTT.

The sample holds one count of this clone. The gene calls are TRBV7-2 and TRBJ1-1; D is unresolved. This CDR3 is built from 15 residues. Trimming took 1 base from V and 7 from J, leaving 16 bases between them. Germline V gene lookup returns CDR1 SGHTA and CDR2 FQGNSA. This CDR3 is CASSLEGFGRSEAFF. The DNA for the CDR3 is TGTGCCAGCAGCTTAGAGGGCTTTGGGAGGAGTGAAGCTTTCTTT.

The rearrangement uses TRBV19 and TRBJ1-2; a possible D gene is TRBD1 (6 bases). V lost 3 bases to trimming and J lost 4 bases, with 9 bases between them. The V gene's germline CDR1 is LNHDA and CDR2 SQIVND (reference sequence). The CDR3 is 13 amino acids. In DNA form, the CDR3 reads TGTGCCAGTAGTATCAAGGGGGTCTATGGCTACACCTTC. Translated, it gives CASSIKGVYGYTF.

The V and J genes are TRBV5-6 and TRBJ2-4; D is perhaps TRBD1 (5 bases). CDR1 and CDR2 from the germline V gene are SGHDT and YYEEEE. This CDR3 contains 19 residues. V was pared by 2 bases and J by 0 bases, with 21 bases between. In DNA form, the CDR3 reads TGTGCCAGCAGCTTCGTGTTATTGGCGCCACAGGCAGCCAAAAACATTCAGTACTTC. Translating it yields CASSFVLLAPQAAKNIQYF.

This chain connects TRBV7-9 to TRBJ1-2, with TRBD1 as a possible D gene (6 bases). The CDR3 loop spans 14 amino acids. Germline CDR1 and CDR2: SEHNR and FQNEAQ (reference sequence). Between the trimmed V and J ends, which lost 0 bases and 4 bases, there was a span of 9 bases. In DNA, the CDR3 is TGTGCCAGCAGCTTAGCAGACAGGCCCTATGGCTACACCTTC. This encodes CASSLADRPYGYTF. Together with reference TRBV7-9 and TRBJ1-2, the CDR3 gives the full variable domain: DTGVSQNPRHKITKRGQNVTFRCDPISEHNRLYWYRQTLGQGPEFLTYFQNEAQLEKSRLLSDRFSAERPKGSFSTLEIQRTEQGDSAMYLCASSLADRPYGYTFGSGTRLTVV.